These 28 T cell receptor beta chains originate from one sample sequenced in a study of identical twins. TCRdb redid the calling of the 5' RACE reads with MiXCR, one entry per CDR3 protein. Of hundreds of thousands of distinct CDR3 sequences listed, 8.6% are singletons. These same records also appear under a second study, on yellow fever vaccine responses in identical twins.

Sequencing used PBMCs. These receptors came from a woman between 18 and 29 years old in good health.

As concerns this clonotype: The junction departs from germline at one end; a sequencing error may be responsible. The chain combines TRBV20-1 with TRBJ2-3; TRBD2 matches 10 bases. The CDR3 is 15 residues long. CDR1 and CDR2 from the germline V gene are DFQATT and SNEGSKA (reference sequence). CDR3 sequence (DNA): TGCTGTGCTTCGACTAGCGGGTCCCGCGGGGATACGCAGTATTTT. Protein sequence: CCASTSGSRGDTQYF.

This clonotype was seen just once. J is TRBJ1-2 and V is TRBV5-4; a possible D gene is TRBD1 (6 bases). V lost 4 bases to trimming and J lost 5 bases, with 12 bases between them. Germline CDR1 reads SGHNT; CDR2 reads YYREEE (reference sequence). CDR3 length: 13 residues. This chain's CDR3 is CASSTKQGYGYTF. The CDR3 DNA reads TGTGCCAGCAGCACAAAACAGGGATATGGCTACACCTTC.

This clonotype appeared many times. The rearrangement uses TRBV10-1 and TRBJ2-7; TRBD2 matches at 9 bases. The germline CDR1 and CDR2 sequences are WNHNN and SYGVQD (reference sequence). Germline trimming cut 3 bases from V and 3 bases from J; bases unmatched to any gene: 6. This CDR3 region has 15 residues. The CDR3 region has the DNA TGCGCCAGCAGTGACTCAGGACTAGCGTTCTACGAGCAGTACTTC. It specifies CASSDSGLAFYEQYF.

This clonotype was recorded a few times. This chain joins TRBV5-1 and TRBJ2-3; D call uncertain. Deletions cut 4 bases from V and 4 bases from J, with 7 bases between. This CDR3 is built from 12 residues. CDR1 SGHRS and CDR2 YFSETQ come from the germline V gene. The DNA of the CDR3 is TGCGCCAGCAGCGTGAAATCAGATACGCAGTATTTT. Residues: CASSVKSDTQYF.

This clonotype was detected only a few times. The chain uses TRBV7-4 and TRBJ1-1; D gene ambiguous. The CDR3 is made up of 12 amino acids. V was cut by 9 bases and J by 2 bases, with 10 bases left in between. In germline, CDR1 is SGHVT, CDR2 SQSDAQ. This CDR3 is CARAEGNTEAFF. CDR3 sequence (DNA): TGTGCCAGGGCAGAAGGCAACACTGAAGCTTTCTTT.

This clonotype occurred many times. The chain combines TRBV5-1 with TRBJ2-2; TRBD1 matches 10 bases. This CDR3 has 17 residues. Germline V gene lookup returns CDR1 SGHRS and CDR2 YFSETQ. V trimming: 4 bases; J trimming: 5 bases; junction bases outside the gene matches: 11. CDR3 DNA: TGCGCCAGCAGCCAGAGGGGAGACAGGGGGCGAACCGGGGAGCTGTTTTTT. This gives the protein CASSQRGDRGRTGELFF.

This clonotype was counted many times. V is TRBV24-1 and J is TRBJ2-3; D possibly uses TRBD1 or TRBD2 (5 bases each). Germline V lookup: CDR1 KGHDR, CDR2 SFDVKD. The CDR3 has 15 amino acids. Trimming took 3 bases from V and 8 from J, leaving 17 bases between them. The CDR3 DNA is TGTGCCACCAGTGATGGGGGACCACTTGGCGGTACGCAGTATTTT. Its translation is CATSDGGPLGGTQYF.

The gene calls are TRBV7-9 and TRBJ2-7; 8 bases are a match to TRBD1. CDR1 and CDR2 (germline): SEHNR, FQNEAQ (reference sequence). The CDR3 contains 15 residues. V lost 1 base to trimming and J lost 4 bases; unmatched junction nucleotides: 6. The CDR3 reads CASSLVDRGIYEQYF. The CDR3 DNA follows: TGTGCCAGCAGCTTAGTCGACAGGGGTATATACGAGCAGTACTTC.

At least ten counts were recorded for this clonotype. This chain links TRBV29-1 with TRBJ2-1, with D possibly called TRBD1 or TRBD2 (5 bases each). V was trimmed by 4 bases and J by 2 bases, leaving 15 bases between them. The CDR3 consists of 15 residues. CDR1 and CDR2 (germline): SQVTM, ANQGSEA. The CDR3 nucleotides are TGCAGCGTTGTACCGATCGGGGCCACCTACAATGAGCAGTTCTTC. Translation gives CSVVPIGATYNEQFF.

There are a few counts of this clonotype. The chain is built from TRBV5-1 and TRBJ1-1, with a tentative D call TRBD1 (5 bases). CDR1 is SGHRS, CDR2 YFSETQ, per germline. Trimming stripped 3 bases from V and 10 bases from J, with 16 bases between. The CDR3 is 13 amino acids. In nucleotides, the CDR3 is TGCGCCAGCAGCTGGGGGGGGGTTGGCGGAGCTTTCTTT. Translation: CASSWGGVGGAFF.

The CDR3 bases are TGCGCCAGCAGTGTGGGACTAGCGGCCGGGGAGCTGTTTTTT. Its translation: CASSVGLAAGELFF. V gene TRBV10-1 combines with J gene TRBJ2-2; 11 bases are shared with TRBD2. With V trimmed by 4 bases and J by 6 bases, 1 base remained unmatched. CDR1 is WNHNN, CDR2 SYGVQD, per germline (reference sequence). The CDR3 covers 14 residues.

This clonotype was found many times. The chain carries TRBV12-3 or TRBV12-4 and TRBJ2-1; 11 bases map to TRBD2. The CDR3 runs to 16 residues. Trimming at V came to 6 bases and at J to 4 bases, leaving 8 bases not matched to a gene. The CDR3 DNA reads TGTGCCAGCAGCCGCGAACTAGCGGGGGTTTACAATGAGCAGTTCTTC. Translating it yields CASSRELAGVYNEQFF.

This clonotype was found many times. The genes are TRBV20-1 and TRBJ2-5; TRBD2 agrees at 9 bases. Germline lookup yields CDR1 DFQATT and CDR2 SNEGSKA (reference sequence). The CDR3 has 14 amino acids. The V and J ends lost 1 base and 5 bases, in that order; junction bases with no gene match: 5. The CDR3 DNA sequence: TGCAGTGCTAGAGGGAGTAGCGGGAGTGAGACCCAGTACTTC. Encoded protein: CSARGSSGSETQYF.

This clonotype was detected only a few times. V usage is TRBV3-1 and J usage is TRBJ2-3; the match to TRBD2 covers 10 bases. This CDR3 is 19 amino acids long. Germline CDR1 is LGHDT and CDR2 is YNNKEL (reference sequence). Trimming removed 2 bases from V and 1 base from J; junction bases left unmatched: 12. CDR3 nucleotides: TGTGCCAGCAGCCAACCGTCCGGGACTAGCGTGAGCGGCACAGATACGCAGTATTTT. Protein product: CASSQPSGTSVSGTDTQYF.

This clonotype occurred a few times. The CDR3 nucleotides are TGCAGTGCTAGAGATCGGCAGCAGAACACTGAAGCTTTCTTT. Amino acid sequence: CSARDRQQNTEAFF. This sequence joins TRBV20-1 and TRBJ1-1, with unresolved D. Germline V lookup: CDR1 DFQATT, CDR2 SNEGSKA (reference sequence). V was cut by 0 bases and J by 1 base, with 9 bases left in between. The CDR3 has 14 residues.

This clonotype appeared a few times. The CDR3 DNA sequence: TGCAGTGCTAGACTGCTCTATGGCTACACCTTC. This codes for CSARLLYGYTF. The rearrangement joins TRBV20-1 to TRBJ1-2; D unclear. Germline CDR1 and CDR2: DFQATT and SNEGSKA (reference sequence). The CDR3 has 11 amino acids. Trimming took off 2 bases at V and 4 bases at J, with 5 bases between the two ends.

This rearrangement joins TRBV7-9 to TRBJ1-6, with D uncertain. Germline loops: CDR1 SEHNR, CDR2 FQNEAQ (reference sequence). Trimming stripped 1 base from V and 10 bases from J, with 11 bases between. The CDR3 length is 14 residues. The CDR3 loop reads CASSLDSMQSPLHF. The CDR3 DNA sequence: TGTGCCAGCAGCTTAGACAGTATGCAATCACCCCTCCACTTT. The variable domain in full, completed from reference TRBV7-9 and TRBJ1-6, reads DTGVSQNPRHKITKRGQNVTFRCDPISEHNRLYWYRQTLGQGPEFLTYFQNEAQLEKSRLLSDRFSAERPKGSFSTLEIQRTEQGDSAMYLCASSLDSMQSPLHFGNGTRLTVT.

In this sample, this clonotype turned up once. The rearrangement uses TRBV20-1 and TRBJ2-3; D may be TRBD1 (5 bases). The V gene's germline CDR1 is DFQATT and CDR2 SNEGSKA (reference sequence). Trimming took 0 bases from V and 0 from J, leaving 16 bases between them. This CDR3 region has 17 residues. The CDR3 coding sequence is TGCAGTGCTAGAGATTTTAGACAGTCGACTAGCACAGATACGCAGTATTTT. Translating it yields CSARDFRQSTSTDTQYF.

This clonotype has just a few counts. The gene calls are TRBV5-5 and TRBJ2-1; 9 bases map to TRBD2. Germline V lookup: CDR1 SGHKS, CDR2 YYEKEE (reference sequence). CDR3 length: 16 residues. The V and J ends lost 1 base and 6 bases, in that order; junction bases with no gene match: 8. CDR3 sequence reads: CASSLRQAGGRNEQFF. CDR3 in DNA: TGTGCCAGCAGCTTGAGGCAGGCGGGGGGGCGCAATGAGCAGTTCTTC.

This clonotype was seen ten or more times. This chain uses TRBV29-1 with TRBJ1-2; D may be TRBD1 (5 bases). The CDR3 has 13 residues. The V end was cut by 6 bases, the J end by 0 bases, with 11 bases between. CDR1 and CDR2 (germline): SQVTM, ANQGSEA. The CDR3 nucleotides read TGCAGCGTCCAGGGAAGTTCTAACTATGGCTACACCTTC. Protein: CSVQGSSNYGYTF.

This clonotype appeared many times. The chain couples TRBV5-1 to TRBJ2-5, with D possibly TRBD2 on 5 matching bases. Germline values: CDR1 SGHRS, CDR2 YFSETQ. V dropped 0 bases and J dropped 4 bases, with 13 bases sitting between them. The CDR3 contains 15 residues. CDR3 amino acids: CASSLVGERGETQYF. Written as DNA, the CDR3 is TGCGCCAGCAGCTTGGTCGGGGAGAGAGGAGAGACCCAGTACTTC.

The chain links TRBV29-1 to TRBJ2-1; 14 nucleotides line up with TRBD2. Germline V lookup: CDR1 SQVTM, CDR2 ANQGSEA. V lost 7 bases, J lost 9 bases, and 20 bases stayed unmatched. This CDR3 is 18 amino acids long. CDR3 nucleotide sequence: TGCAGCGCGGAATTGACCACAATTCGGACTAGCGGGAGGCCTGAGCAGTTCTTC. Protein product: CSAELTTIRTSGRPEQFF.

The chain carries TRBV5-1 and TRBJ1-4; D call uncertain. Trimming shortened V by 2 bases and J by 6 bases, and 8 bases separated the two germline ends. Germline V gene data show CDR1 as SGHRS and CDR2 as YFSETQ. The CDR3 has 13 residues. This CDR3 reads CASSFSIDEKLFF. CDR3 in DNA: TGCGCCAGCAGCTTCTCCATTGATGAAAAACTGTTTTTT.

This clonotype was seen at least ten times. V gene TRBV12-3 or TRBV12-4 combines with J gene TRBJ2-1; no reliable D call. The CDR3 sequence is 15 residues long. V shed 4 bases and J shed 8 bases, with 18 bases lying between them. The CDR3 region is CASSSGPVGVDEQFF. The CDR3 DNA is TGTGCCAGCAGTTCCGGCCCCGTAGGCGTCGATGAGCAGTTCTTC.

The chain is built from TRBV10-2 and TRBJ2-1; 14 nucleotides match TRBD2. V lost 3 bases, J lost 7 bases, and 2 bases stayed unmatched. The V gene's germline CDR1 is WSHSY and CDR2 SAAADI. This CDR3 comprises 15 residues. The CDR3 sequence: CASSEGTSGRNEQFF. CDR3 sequence (DNA): TGCGCCAGCAGTGAAGGGACTAGCGGGAGAAATGAGCAGTTCTTC.

This clonotype was counted only a few times. This chain links TRBV29-1 with TRBJ1-2; 7 positions agree with TRBD1. Germline V gene data show CDR1 as SQVTM and CDR2 as ANQGSEA. The CDR3 runs to 12 residues. With 7 bases clipped from V and 6 bases from J, the junction kept 8 bases outside the gene matches. CDR3 nucleotide sequence: TGCAGCGCGGACAGGTCAGGAAATGGCTACACCTTC. Protein sequence: CSADRSGNGYTF.

This clonotype was counted a few times. CDR3 region: CASSLGTSSSFTDTQYF. The CDR3 DNA follows: TGTGCCAGCAGCTTAGGGACTAGCTCATCTTTCACAGATACGCAGTATTTT. The chain has TRBV11-2 and TRBJ2-3; 8 nucleotides agree with TRBD2. Trimming cost V 1 base and J 2 bases; bases outside gene matches: 8. The CDR3 sequence is 17 residues long. Germline assignment: CDR1 SGHAT and CDR2 FQNNGV.

This clonotype showed up many times. This chain connects TRBV5-1 to TRBJ2-1, with 11 positions matching TRBD2. V was clipped by 0 bases and J by 4 bases; unmatched bases: 3. This CDR3 is 16 amino acids long. The V gene's germline CDR1 is SGHRS and CDR2 YFSETQ. As DNA, the CDR3 is TGCGCCAGCAGCTTGGGAGCTAGCGGGGGGTACAATGAGCAGTTCTTC. Its translation is CASSLGASGGYNEQFF.